A single sample is the source of the 6 T cell receptor beta chains below, sequenced in a study of blood T cell repertoires in COVID-19. Assay used: immunoSEQ multiplex PCR; TCRdb lists only in-frame clones, some missing. This table holds about 480,000 clones, approximately 90% found once. Sequenced: PBMCs or T cells enriched from blood (not recorded which). These receptors were obtained from a woman aged 18-29 years with acute COVID-19.

The rearrangement links TRBV29-1 to TRBJ1-3, with 8 bases aligning to TRBD1. In germline, CDR1 is SQVTM, CDR2 ANQGSEA. V gave up 6 bases and J gave up 0 bases; unmatched junction bases: 10. The CDR3 is 16 residues long. CDR3 sequence: CSVTRDRLHSGNTIYF. CDR3 coding DNA: TGCAGCGTAACCCGGGACAGGCTTCACTCTGGAAACACCATATATTTT.

The genes are TRBV28 and TRBJ2-1; 7 bases agree with TRBD1. After removal of 4 bases from V and 7 bases from J, the junction contained 4 bases not matched to a gene. CDR1 is MDHEN, CDR2 SYDVKM, per germline. This CDR3 comprises 13 residues. CDR3: CASSSRGRNEQFF. For the CDR3, the DNA is TGTGCCAGCAGTTCTAGGGGGCGGAATGAGCAGTTCTTC.

The genes are TRBV11-2 and TRBJ1-1; TRBD1 might be the D (6 bases). The V end lost 2 bases, the J end lost 10 bases, and 23 bases lay between the germline ends. The germline CDR1 and CDR2 sequences are SGHAT and FQNNGV. The CDR3 loop spans 16 amino acids. CDR3 sequence reads: CASSLIRTAIFQAAFF. The DNA of the CDR3 is TGTGCCAGCAGCTTAATACGGACAGCCATATTTCAGGCAGCTTTCTTT.

V is TRBV5-1 and J is TRBJ2-2; D call uncertain. There are 15 residues in the CDR3. V was cut by 2 bases and J by 8 bases, with 16 bases left in between. The germline gives CDR1 SGHRS, CDR2 YFSETQ. CDR3 nucleotides: TGCGCCAGCAGCTTAGGTCAGGCCCGGATAGGGGAGCTGTTTTTT. Translated, it gives CASSLGQARIGELFF.

V gene TRBV7-2 combines with J gene TRBJ2-1; D ambiguous. Germline V gene sequence: CDR1 SGHTA, CDR2 FQGNSA. The CDR3 length is 13 residues. V lost 3 bases and J lost 9, with 12 bases in between. CDR3 in amino acids: CASSFGSGFEQFF. The DNA of the CDR3 is TGTGCCAGCAGCTTTGGATCAGGTTTTGAGCAGTTCTTC.

This chain connects TRBV27 to TRBJ1-5; the D gene is possibly TRBD1 (5 bases). The CDR3 loop spans 15 amino acids. CDR1 MNHEY and CDR2 SMNVEV come from the germline V gene (reference sequence). V lost 3 bases to trimming and J lost 6 bases, with 15 bases between them. DNA of the CDR3: TGTGCCAGCAGTTTGGGGGGAAAGTTGAGTCAGCCCCAGCATTTT. Its translation: CASSLGGKLSQPQHF.